What follows are 30 T cell receptor beta chains derived from one specimen sequenced in a study of blood T cell repertoires in COVID-19. TCRdb keeps only in-frame clones here, not all; method: immunoSEQ multiplex PCR. The repertoire holds over 65,000 clones, with approximately 86% as singletons. Material: peripheral blood. The receptors come from a human donor in a cohort sampled during active COVID-19.

J is TRBJ2-5 and V is TRBV10-2, with 8 bases identical to TRBD2. This CDR3 is built from 14 residues. Trimming removed 9 bases from V and 5 bases from J; junction bases left unmatched: 11. Germline V gene data show CDR1 as WSHSY and CDR2 as SAAADI. The CDR3 is CASNSGAGWETQYF. In DNA, the CDR3 is TGCGCCAGTAATAGCGGGGCGGGCTGGGAGACCCAGTACTTC.

This clone was counted a single time. J is TRBJ1-5 and V is TRBV7-2; maybe TRBD1 (5 bases). In germline, CDR1 is SGHTA, CDR2 FQGNSA. The CDR3 is 17 residues long. Trimming stripped 0 bases from V and 1 base from J, with 13 bases between. The DNA of the CDR3 is TGTGCCAGCAGCTTAGCGGGGGGGTGGGAGAGCAATCAGCCCCAGCATTTT. Its protein is CASSLAGGWESNQPQHF.

The V call is TRBV25-1, the J call TRBJ2-3; 8 nucleotides align to TRBD2. The CDR3 is 16 residues long. V was clipped by 4 bases and J by 1 base; unmatched bases: 7. CDR1 MGHDK and CDR2 SYGVNS come from the germline V gene. The CDR3 DNA is TGTGCCAGCAGTGTTCTCGGAGCGGGGGGCACAGATACGCAGTATTTT. Protein: CASSVLGAGGTDTQYF.

This chain connects TRBV18 to TRBJ2-7, with D possibly matching TRBD2 (7 bases). Trimming took off 2 bases at V and 2 bases at J, with 13 bases between the two ends. Germline values: CDR1 KGHSH, CDR2 LQKENI. The CDR3 has 15 amino acids. CDR3 nucleotides: TGTGCCAGCTCACCAAAGGGGGGGGATCCCTACGAGCAGTACTTC. Residues: CASSPKGGDPYEQYF.

This clone was recorded many times. The rearrangement joins TRBV11-2 to TRBJ2-7, with TRBD1 matching 7 bases. Per germline, CDR1 SGHAT and CDR2 FQNNGV. Unmatched junction bases numbered 7, after V lost 5 bases and J lost 6 bases. This CDR3 spans 13 amino acids. The CDR3 sequence: CASSVTGSGEQYF. CDR3 bases: TGTGCCAGCAGCGTGACAGGGTCCGGCGAGCAGTACTTC.

This clone was detected only a few times. V usage is TRBV3-1 (or the pseudogene TRBV3-2) and J usage is TRBJ1-3; D ambiguous. The V gene lost 7 bases and the J gene lost 0 bases, with 16 bases spanning the gap. The CDR3 is made up of 16 amino acids. Germline V gene sequence: CDR1 LGHDT, CDR2 YNNKEL (reference sequence). CDR3 DNA sequence: TGTGCCAGCACGCGAGGGCCGGCCAGCTCTGGAAACACCATATATTTT. This translates into CASTRGPASSGNTIYF.

The chain couples TRBV4-3 to TRBJ1-2; D may be TRBD1 (6 bases). The CDR3 totals 18 residues. Germline V lookup: CDR1 LGHNA, CDR2 YSLEER. V was shortened by 0 bases and J by 0 bases, with 17 bases between the two germline ends. CDR3 sequence: CASSQEAHQRGSNYGYTF. The CDR3 nucleotides read TGCGCCAGCAGCCAAGAGGCCCACCAGAGGGGGTCTAACTATGGCTACACCTTC.

The rearrangement joins TRBV28 to TRBJ1-5, with 7 bases aligning to TRBD1. Unmatched junction bases numbered 11, after V lost 6 bases and J lost 0 bases. The CDR3 consists of 17 residues. CDR1 is MDHEN, CDR2 SYDVKM, per germline. The CDR3 nucleotides are TGTGCCAGCAGATATTACGGGACAGCCAATAGCAATCAGCCCCAGCATTTT. This codes for CASRYYGTANSNQPQHF.

A few counts support this clone. The CDR3 DNA is TGCGCCAGCAGCCCCGGGACAGGGGGCCCCTACGAGCAGTACTTC. Translating it yields CASSPGTGGPYEQYF. The chain joins TRBV4-1 to TRBJ2-7, with 12 positions matching TRBD1. The J segment lost 2 bases and the V segment lost 4 bases, leaving 3 bases of the junction unmatched. The CDR3 is 15 amino acids. Per germline, CDR1 MGHRA and CDR2 YSYEKL.

V is TRBV28 and J is TRBJ1-5; D gene unclear. This CDR3 contains 14 residues. V lost 8 bases, J lost 0 bases, and 11 bases lay in between. CDR1 and CDR2 (germline): MDHEN, SYDVKM. CDR3 nucleotide sequence: TGTGCCAGCCTTAAAGAGGGTAGCAATCAGCCCCAGCATTTT. The encoded protein is CASLKEGSNQPQHF.

The chain links TRBV2 to TRBJ2-6, with no clear D. Per germline, CDR1 SNHLY and CDR2 FYNNEI. The CDR3 is made up of 15 amino acids. Trimming shortened V by 6 bases and J by 4 bases, and 13 bases separated the two germline ends. In DNA form, the CDR3 reads TGTGCCAGCAGGGTTGGCGGAGCGGGGGCCAACGTCCTGACTTTC. Its protein product is CASRVGGAGANVLTF.

The chain recombines TRBV19 with TRBJ2-5; 11 bases are a match to TRBD1. The J segment lost 4 bases and the V segment lost 5 bases, leaving 6 bases of the junction unmatched. The CDR3 extends over 15 amino acids. CDR1 is LNHDA, CDR2 SQIVND, per germline (reference sequence). The DNA of the CDR3 is TGTGCCAGTAGTTGGGGACAGGGGGTTGGAGAGACCCAGTACTTC. Translation gives CASSWGQGVGETQYF.

V usage is TRBV5-6 and J usage is TRBJ2-5; 8 bases line up with TRBD2. The CDR3 length is 15 residues. CDR1 is SGHDT and CDR2 is YYEEEE in the germline V gene. V was clipped by 4 bases and J by 2 bases; unmatched bases: 7. The CDR3 protein is CASSVGTSAQETQYF. CDR3 DNA: TGTGCCAGCAGCGTCGGGACTAGTGCTCAAGAGACCCAGTACTTC.

The chain uses TRBV5-1 and TRBJ1-1; 8 bases agree with TRBD1. The V segment lost 3 bases and the J segment 6 bases; nucleotides outside the gene matches: 10. The germline CDR1 and CDR2 sequences are SGHRS and YFSETQ. This CDR3 is 15 amino acids long. The CDR3 DNA reads as TGCGCCAGCAGCTCCAGGACAGGGAGGGAAGCTGAAGCTTTCTTT. This gives the protein CASSSRTGREAEAFF. Based on the CDR3 plus reference TRBV5-1 and TRBJ1-1, the full variable domain is KAGVTQTPRYLIKTRGQQVTLSCSPISGHRSVSWYQQTPGQGLQFLFEYFSETQRNKGNFPGRFSGRQFSNSRSEMNVSTLELGDSALYLCASSSRTGREAEAFFGQGTRLTVV.

The chain combines TRBV7-9 with TRBJ1-1; D remains unclear. This CDR3 is built from 13 residues. CDR1 SEHNR and CDR2 FQNEAQ come from the germline V gene (reference sequence). Trimming shortened V by 1 base and J by 5 bases, and 8 bases separated the two germline ends. The CDR3 sequence: CASSLEYGTEAFF. The CDR3 region has the DNA TGTGCCAGCAGCTTAGAATACGGGACTGAAGCTTTCTTT.

The CDR3 reads CASSYLDSEAFF. For the CDR3, the DNA is TGTGCCAGCAGTTACTTGGACAGTGAAGCTTTCTTT. This chain uses TRBV6-5 with TRBJ1-1; D may be TRBD1 (6 bases). V lost 1 base and J 7 bases, leaving 7 bases between the germline ends. Germline values: CDR1 MNHEY, CDR2 SVGAGI. The CDR3 runs 12 residues.

In DNA, the CDR3 is TGTGCCACCAGTAGGGACAGGACTTTCACAGATACGCAGTATTTT. Encoded protein: CATSRDRTFTDTQYF. The chain uses TRBV24-1 and TRBJ2-3, with 8 bases that match TRBD1. CDR3 length: 15 residues. The germline V gene encodes CDR1 KGHDR and CDR2 SFDVKD. The V segment lost 6 bases and the J segment 2 bases; nucleotides outside the gene matches: 6.

The chain has TRBV2 and TRBJ2-3; 7 bases map to TRBD1. This CDR3 comprises 12 residues. Losses at the gene ends were 9 bases for V and 6 bases for J; bases not matched to a gene: 6. The germline gives CDR1 SNHLY, CDR2 FYNNEI. The chain's CDR3 is CASTDRRDTQYF. For the CDR3, the DNA is TGTGCCAGTACGGACAGGAGGGATACGCAGTATTTT.

V usage is TRBV5-1 and J usage is TRBJ2-3; 7 nucleotides line up with TRBD1. The CDR3 is 15 residues long. The junction had 7 bases not matched to a gene; V was cut back by 4 bases and J by 2 bases. CDR1 and CDR2 from the germline V gene are SGHRS and YFSETQ. CDR3 coding DNA: TGCGCCAGCAGCCAGGGACAGATCAACACAGATACGCAGTATTTT. It codes for CASSQGQINTDTQYF.

The V call is TRBV11-2, the J call TRBJ2-7, with 8 bases lining up with TRBD1. This CDR3 region has 16 residues. CDR1 and CDR2 from the germline V gene are SGHAT and FQNNGV. The ends lost 6 bases at V and 5 bases at J; junction bases unmatched: 15. The chain's CDR3 is CASRRAGTGTFHEQYF. The DNA for the CDR3 is TGTGCCAGCAGGCGAGCCGGGACAGGTACTTTCCACGAGCAGTACTTC.

V gene TRBV28 combines with J gene TRBJ1-5, with 9 bases that match TRBD1. Germline loops: CDR1 MDHEN, CDR2 SYDVKM. V lost 6 bases, J lost 8 bases, and 8 bases stayed unmatched. This CDR3 contains 14 residues. CDR3 in amino acids: CASSPGQGSKPQHF. For the CDR3, the DNA is TGTGCCAGCAGCCCTGGACAGGGGAGTAAGCCCCAGCATTTT.

This chain joins TRBV19 and TRBJ1-1, with 7 bases fitting TRBD1. CDR1 is LNHDA, CDR2 SQIVND, per germline (reference sequence). The V segment lost 1 base and the J segment 6 bases; nucleotides outside the gene matches: 11. This CDR3 has 16 residues. The CDR3 here is CASSIVLDRVSPEAFF. The CDR3 DNA follows: TGTGCCAGTAGTATAGTCCTCGACAGGGTAAGTCCTGAAGCTTTCTTT. The full variable domain, with the rest looked up from reference TRBV19 and TRBJ1-1, is DGGITQSPKYLFRKEGQNVTLSCEQNLNHDAMYWYRQDPGQGLRLIYYSQIVNDFQKGDIAEGYSVSREKKESFPLTVTSAQKNPTAFYLCASSIVLDRVSPEAFFGQGTRLTVV.

There are a few counts of this clone. This chain joins TRBV5-1 and TRBJ2-1, with 10 bases that match TRBD1. This CDR3 region has 15 residues. Germline trimming cut 4 bases from V and 2 bases from J; bases unmatched to any gene: 3. Germline V gene lookup returns CDR1 SGHRS and CDR2 YFSETQ. CDR3 coding DNA: TGCGCCAGCAGCCTAGGACAGGGGGCCTACAATGAGCAGTTCTTC. Its translation is CASSLGQGAYNEQFF.

The chain links TRBV15 to TRBJ2-7; 10 positions match TRBD1. Trimming removed 0 bases from V and 6 bases from J; junction bases left unmatched: 8. The CDR3 spans 16 residues. Germline lookup yields CDR1 LNHNV and CDR2 YYDKDF (reference sequence). In DNA form, the CDR3 reads TGTGCCACCAGCAGAGATCTCGGGACAGGGGCTACCGAGCAGTACTTC. Translated, it gives CATSRDLGTGATEQYF.

V is TRBV19 and J is TRBJ2-1, with TRBD1 identical over 9 bases. The CDR3 has 16 residues. Looked up from germline, CDR1 is LNHDA and CDR2 is SQIVND (reference sequence). V was pared by 4 bases and J by 1 base, with 5 bases of the junction left unmatched. In nucleotides, the CDR3 is TGTGCCAGTAGTACCTCGGACAGGGGTTCCTACAATGAGCAGTTCTTC. Residues: CASSTSDRGSYNEQFF.

The chain uses TRBV7-2 and TRBJ2-2, with 9 bases identical to TRBD1. Germline loops: CDR1 SGHTA, CDR2 FQGNSA. The trim removed 6 bases at V and 5 bases at J, leaving 7 bases unmatched. CDR3 length equals 15 residues. CDR3 region: CASSPQGAETGELFF. The CDR3 DNA sequence: TGTGCCAGCAGTCCACAGGGGGCAGAGACCGGGGAGCTGTTTTTT.

The chain uses TRBV18 and TRBJ2-3; the D is unclear. In germline, CDR1 is KGHSH, CDR2 LQKENI. Trimming took 4 bases from V and 5 from J, leaving 10 bases between them. The CDR3 has 13 amino acids. The CDR3 coding sequence is TGTGCCAGCTCACATCCCCCGGGAGATACGCAGTATTTT. Encoded protein: CASSHPPGDTQYF.

The J gene is TRBJ2-1, the V gene TRBV28, with D possibly matching TRBD2 (6 bases). The V gene's germline CDR1 is MDHEN and CDR2 SYDVKM. The V end was cut by 2 bases, the J end by 7 bases, with 9 bases between. The CDR3 extends over 13 amino acids. In nucleotides, the CDR3 is TGTGCCAGCAGTTTAAGACTAGGGAATGAGCAGTTCTTC. It encodes CASSLRLGNEQFF. Together with reference TRBV28 and TRBJ2-1, the CDR3 gives the full variable domain: DVKVTQSSRYLVKRTGEKVFLECVQDMDHENMFWYRQDPGLGLRLIYFSYDVKMKEKGDIPEGYSVSREKKERFSLILESASTNQTSMYLCASSLRLGNEQFFGPGTRLTVL.

The rearrangement links TRBV6-4 to TRBJ1-4; 8 bases match TRBD1. Germline V gene lookup returns CDR1 MRHNA and CDR2 SNTAGT. CDR3 length: 16 amino acids. V gave up 5 bases and J gave up 7 bases; unmatched junction bases: 12. Here the CDR3 DNA reads TGTGCCAGCAGTAACATCCGACAGGGGCATGCTGAAAAACTGTTTTTT. Amino acids: CASSNIRQGHAEKLFF.

This chain links TRBV7-9 with TRBJ2-3; D is unclear. V shed 8 bases and J shed 0 bases, with 9 bases lying between them. This CDR3 comprises 13 residues. CDR1 SEHNR and CDR2 FQNEAQ come from the germline V gene (reference sequence). CDR3 region: CASPGGSTDTQYF. The CDR3 bases are TGTGCCAGCCCGGGTGGGAGCACAGATACGCAGTATTTT.